These 10 T cell receptor beta chains share one sample of origin, sequenced in a study of cytomegalovirus exposure and HLA in healthy donors. The repertoire was sequenced with immunoSEQ multiplex PCR; TCRdb's copy has only in-frame clones and lacks some. Found here are under 75,000 clones, 97% of them singletons; the top ten hold around 1.5%. Sequenced: PBMCs. The source of these receptors is a young woman in good health and CMV-seropositive.

V usage is TRBV30 and J usage is TRBJ2-7, with 7 bases lining up with TRBD2. Germline CDR1 is GTSNPN and CDR2 is SVGIG (reference sequence). The length of the CDR3 is 17 residues. Trimming at V came to 3 bases and at J to 1 base, leaving 15 bases not matched to a gene. The CDR3 nucleotides read TGTGCCTGGAGAGGACCCCCTAGCGGAGACAGTTCCTACGAGCAGTACTTC. Amino acids: CAWRGPPSGDSSYEQYF.

This chain connects TRBV6-1 to TRBJ1-2; D ambiguous. CDR1 is MNHNS and CDR2 is SASEGT in the germline V gene. V lost 4 bases, J lost 8 bases, and 8 bases lay in between. This CDR3 contains 11 residues. In nucleotides, the CDR3 is TGTGCCAGCAGTGGTAGCCTGGGCTACACCTTC. It encodes CASSGSLGYTF.

The chain uses TRBV9 and TRBJ2-5; 7 nucleotides line up with TRBD2. With V trimmed by 3 bases and J by 4 bases, 12 bases remained unmatched. This CDR3 comprises 16 residues. CDR1 and CDR2 from the germline V gene are SGDLS and YYNGEE. The CDR3 coding sequence is TGTGCCAGCAGCGCTAGCGGAAATCCCGCGGGAGAGACCCAGTACTTC. It encodes CASSASGNPAGETQYF.

V is TRBV15 and J is TRBJ1-3; D is undetermined. V lost 0 bases and J 0 bases, leaving 9 bases between the germline ends. Per germline, CDR1 LNHNV and CDR2 YYDKDF (reference sequence). CDR3 length: 16 residues. The CDR3 DNA follows: TGTGCCACCAGCAGAGATCTAGCAGCCTCTGGAAACACCATATATTTT. Its protein product is CATSRDLAASGNTIYF.

The CDR3 DNA is TGTGCCAGTAGTATAGCTACGACCGGGGAGCTGTTTTTT. Translating gives CASSIATTGELFF. The chain recombines TRBV19 with TRBJ2-2; D is unclear. Trimming pared 1 base from V and 5 bases from J, leaving 5 bases between. The CDR3 is 13 amino acids. The germline V gene encodes CDR1 LNHDA and CDR2 SQIVND (reference sequence).

This chain links TRBV11-1 with TRBJ2-5, with 14 positions matching TRBD2. After removal of 4 bases from V and 3 bases from J, the junction contained 4 bases not matched to a gene. Per the germline V gene, CDR1 is SGHAT and CDR2 is FQDESV (reference sequence). The CDR3 runs to 16 residues. The CDR3 sequence: CASSSEGLAGEETQYF. The CDR3 nucleotides are TGTGCCAGCAGCTCGGAGGGACTAGCGGGAGAAGAGACCCAGTACTTC.

The rearrangement joins TRBV12-5 to TRBJ2-5, with D hard to call. V lost 7 bases to trimming and J lost 3 bases, with 6 bases between them. The length of the CDR3 is 11 residues. Looked up from germline, CDR1 is LGHNT and CDR2 is FRNRAP. For the CDR3, the DNA is TGTGCTAGTGCCGAGGAAGAGACCCAGTACTTC. Protein sequence: CASAEEETQYF.

The rearrangement uses TRBV19 and TRBJ1-2; TRBD1 is a possible D gene (6 bases). Trimming took 7 bases from V and 8 from J, leaving 23 bases between them. In germline, CDR1 is LNHDA, CDR2 SQIVND (reference sequence). The CDR3 runs 15 residues. The CDR3 spells CASTSLQGSVVGYTF. CDR3 bases: TGTGCCAGTACCTCGCTACAGGGAAGTGTCGTAGGCTACACCTTC. Based on the CDR3 plus reference TRBV19 and TRBJ1-2, the full variable domain is DGGITQSPKYLFRKEGQNVTLSCEQNLNHDAMYWYRQDPGQGLRLIYYSQIVNDFQKGDIAEGYSVSREKKESFPLTVTSAQKNPTAFYLCASTSLQGSVVGYTFGSGTRLTVV.

The genes are TRBV7-8 and TRBJ2-1; tentative D call: TRBD1 (8 bases). Per the germline V gene, CDR1 is SGHVS and CDR2 is FQNEAQ. V gave up 0 bases and J gave up 4 bases, with 22 bases separating them. CDR3 size: 19 residues. CDR3 amino acids: CASSLAAGGGLAVYNEQFF. The CDR3 region has the DNA TGTGCCAGCAGCTTAGCGGCAGGGGGCGGTCTAGCGGTGTACAATGAGCAGTTCTTC.

The chain is built from TRBV21-1 and TRBJ1-2; TRBD1, the table's D call, lacks a check against the DNA. TRBV21-1 represents a pseudogene. The CDR3 is made up of 17 amino acids. Here the CDR3 reads CASSKAPGGPTNYGYTF. The CDR3 DNA is TGTGCCAGCAGCAAAGCACCTGGGGGCCCTACTAACTATGGCTACACCTTC.